A single sample is the source of the 22 T cell receptor beta chains below, sequenced in a study of Ad26.COV2.S vaccination and SARS-CoV-2 variants. Produced via immunoSEQ multiplex PCR; TCRdb's table is partial and in-frame only. The sample has over 110,000 clones; 86% are singletons. The sample was peripheral blood, taken after recovery from COVID-19. The receptors were gathered from a human donor who had recovered from COVID-19.

The rearrangement links TRBV7-2 to TRBJ1-3; 8 bases are shared with TRBD1. The CDR3 totals 16 residues. Germline V gene lookup returns CDR1 SGHTA and CDR2 FQGNSA. Trimming cost V 4 bases and J 0 bases; bases outside gene matches: 5. In DNA, the CDR3 is TGTGCCAGCAGCTGGGACAGGAAACCCTCTGGAAACACCATATATTTT. It specifies CASSWDRKPSGNTIYF.

The V call is TRBV5-6, the J call TRBJ2-2, with D unresolved. This CDR3 has 12 residues. Germline V gene lookup returns CDR1 SGHDT and CDR2 YYEEEE. The V and J ends lost 2 bases and 8 bases respectively, with 7 bases between them. CDR3 protein: CASSFEWGELFF. The CDR3 coding sequence is TGTGCCAGCAGCTTTGAGTGGGGGGAGCTGTTTTTT.

V gene TRBV28 combines with J gene TRBJ1-2; 7 positions agree with TRBD1. The CDR3 is 13 residues long. V shed 1 base and J 6 bases; nucleotides not matched to a gene: 2. Germline V gene lookup returns CDR1 MDHEN and CDR2 SYDVKM. CDR3 sequence: CASSLYRGDGYTF. The CDR3 bases are TGTGCCAGCAGTTTATACAGGGGCGATGGCTACACCTTC.

The rearrangement links TRBV7-2 to TRBJ2-4; D is unresolved. The CDR3 runs 15 residues. Germline V gene data show CDR1 as SGHTA and CDR2 as FQGNSA. V was pared by 5 bases and J by 15 bases, with 26 bases between. The CDR3 DNA reads TGTGCCAGCAGCCCCGATACCGCACGAAAGGGCGAATGGTACTTC. Its translation is CASSPDTARKGEWYF.

This rearrangement joins TRBV21-1 to TRBJ1-1; the table's D gene call, TRBD1, was not cross checked with the DNA. TRBV21-1 corresponds to a pseudogene. The CDR3 is 16 amino acids. CDR3 sequence reads: CASSKIRGLRNTEAFF. CDR3 DNA sequence: TGTGCCAGCAGCAAAATCAGGGGGCTAAGGAACACTGAAGCTTTCTTT.

This chain connects TRBV11-2 to TRBJ2-7; 10 bases match TRBD1. This CDR3 region has 17 residues. V was pared by 3 bases and J by 1 base, with 9 bases of the junction left unmatched. Germline CDR1 SGHAT, CDR2 FQNNGV. The DNA for the CDR3 is TGTGCCAGCAGCTTGTGGTTTGAGGACAGGGGGTCCTACGAGCAGTACTTC. This encodes CASSLWFEDRGSYEQYF.

The sample holds one count of this clone. The rearrangement links TRBV19 to TRBJ1-2; TRBD1 aligns across 7 bases. The CDR3 length is 13 residues. Trimming at V came to 5 bases and at J to 10 bases, leaving 10 bases not matched to a gene. Germline CDR1 LNHDA, CDR2 SQIVND (reference sequence). CDR3 residues: CASSPGQAWDYTF. The DNA of the CDR3 is TGTGCCAGTAGTCCCGGACAGGCTTGGGACTACACCTTC.

The CDR3 region is CASSRTSGTADTLWETQYF. DNA for the CDR3: TGTGCCAGCAGCAGAACGTCCGGGACAGCGGATACTTTATGGGAGACCCAGTACTTC. The chain links TRBV9 to TRBJ2-5, with 7 nucleotides matching TRBD1. This CDR3 contains 19 residues. Germline loops: CDR1 SGDLS, CDR2 YYNGEE. V was pared by 4 bases and J by 5 bases, with 23 bases of the junction left unmatched.

CDR3 sequence: CASSWLDWNSPLHF. CDR3 bases: TGTGCCAGCAGCTGGCTGGACTGGAATTCACCCCTCCACTTT. V gene TRBV5-5 combines with J gene TRBJ1-6; D uncertain. Looked up from germline, CDR1 is SGHKS and CDR2 is YYEKEE (reference sequence). The CDR3 has 14 residues. Deletions cut 3 bases from V and 7 bases from J, with 11 bases between.

The chain is built from TRBV5-4 and TRBJ2-3; unclear D gene. This CDR3 contains 14 residues. Deletions cut 1 base from V and 2 bases from J, with 8 bases between. Germline values: CDR1 SGHNT, CDR2 YYREEE (reference sequence). In nucleotides, the CDR3 is TGTGCCAGCAGCTTGCCGACCACCACAGATACGCAGTATTTT. Encoded protein: CASSLPTTTDTQYF.

The chain combines TRBV7-8 with TRBJ1-1; D is possibly TRBD1 (5 bases). Germline V gene sequence: CDR1 SGHVS, CDR2 FQNEAQ. The germline V and J ends were trimmed by 1 base and 6 bases, with 15 bases remaining between them. The length of the CDR3 is 15 residues. CDR3 protein: CASSLVGQMGPEAFF. The CDR3 region has the DNA TGTGCCAGCAGCTTAGTGGGTCAGATGGGACCTGAAGCTTTCTTT. The full variable domain, with the rest looked up from reference TRBV7-8 and TRBJ1-1, is GAGVSQSPRYKVAKRGQDVALRCDPISGHVSLFWYQQALGQGPEFLTYFQNEAQLDKSGLPSDRFFAERPEGSVSTLKIQRTQQEDSAVYLCASSLVGQMGPEAFFGQGTRLTVV.

This clone was found a few times. V gene TRBV25-1 combines with J gene TRBJ1-4; D ambiguous. Germline CDR1 is MGHDK and CDR2 is SYGVNS. This CDR3 has 14 amino acids. The V end was cut by 2 bases, the J end by 5 bases, with 9 bases between. CDR3 loop: CASSEGRPNEKLFF. The CDR3 nucleotides read TGTGCCAGCAGTGAAGGGCGCCCGAATGAAAAACTGTTTTTT.

The chain uses TRBV7-8 and TRBJ1-1; D remains ambiguous. The ends were cut back, 1 base at V and 1 base at J, with 7 bases in the middle. This CDR3 spans 14 amino acids. The germline V gene has CDR1 SGHVS and CDR2 FQNEAQ. This CDR3 reads CASSLEGWNTEAFF. CDR3 nucleotides: TGTGCCAGCAGCTTAGAGGGTTGGAACACTGAAGCTTTCTTT.

The CDR3 here is CASSPRVPGSPTDTQYF. CDR3 coding DNA: TGTGCCAGCTCTCCCAGGGTTCCCGGGAGTCCCACAGATACGCAGTATTTT. This rearrangement joins TRBV18 to TRBJ2-3; D may be TRBD2 (6 bases). This CDR3 is 17 amino acids long. V lost 6 bases to trimming and J lost 2 bases, with 21 bases between them. From germline, CDR1 is KGHSH and CDR2 LQKENI.

The chain couples TRBV19 to TRBJ2-3; D not certain. The CDR3 covers 14 residues. Trimming took 3 bases from V and 3 from J, leaving 10 bases between them. In germline, CDR1 is LNHDA, CDR2 SQIVND (reference sequence). CDR3 DNA: TGTGCCAGTAGTATCGAACGGCTTACAGATACGCAGTATTTT. It is translated as CASSIERLTDTQYF.

The rearrangement links TRBV4-3 to TRBJ1-3; D perhaps matches TRBD1 (6 bases). V lost 4 bases and J lost 1, with 23 bases in between. Germline-derived CDR1 and CDR2 are LGHNA and YSLEER. The CDR3 contains 19 residues. The CDR3 DNA sequence: TGCGCCAGCAGCCGGAAAGTGGACAGTCAAGGAAAATCTGGAAACACCATATATTTT. Protein: CASSRKVDSQGKSGNTIYF.

The V gene is TRBV28, the J gene TRBJ1-6; weak D call: TRBD1 (5 bases). The V gene lost 7 bases and the J gene lost 0 bases, with 13 bases spanning the gap. The CDR3 is made up of 16 amino acids. In germline, CDR1 is MDHEN, CDR2 SYDVKM. The DNA of the CDR3 is TGTGCCAGCAAGGGGAGAAAAGGCTCCTATAATTCACCCCTCCACTTT. Its translation: CASKGRKGSYNSPLHF.

The rearrangement links TRBV4-1 to TRBJ1-4, with D unresolved. The germline V gene has CDR1 MGHRA and CDR2 YSYEKL. V lost 0 bases, J lost 0 bases, and 8 bases lay in between. The CDR3 totals 16 residues. CDR3 DNA sequence: TGCGCCAGCAGCCAAGAGCGGATCGCAACTAATGAAAAACTGTTTTTT. Amino acid sequence: CASSQERIATNEKLFF.

The chain couples TRBV9 to TRBJ1-1, with no clear D. This CDR3 has 13 residues. In germline, CDR1 is SGDLS, CDR2 YYNGEE. Trimming left V 0 bases short and J 0 bases short, with 3 bases between. CDR3 DNA: TGTGCCAGCAGCGTAGTGGTGAACACTGAAGCTTTCTTT. Its translation is CASSVVVNTEAFF. The full variable domain, rest sourced from reference TRBV9 and TRBJ1-1, is DSGVTQTPKHLITATGQRVTLRCSPRSGDLSVYWYQQSLDQGLQFLIQYYNGEERAKGNILERFSAQQFPDLHSELNLSSLELGDSALYFCASSVVVNTEAFFGQGTRLTVV.

The CDR3 DNA reads TGTGCCAGCAGTCCGAACAGGGCAGAGACCCAGTACTTC. It encodes CASSPNRAETQYF. The chain links TRBV2 to TRBJ2-5; D might be TRBD1 (6 bases). Trimming took 5 bases from V and 4 from J, leaving 11 bases between them. The CDR3 contains 13 residues. Germline CDR1 reads SNHLY; CDR2 reads FYNNEI. The variable domain in full, with the rest retrieved from reference TRBV2 and TRBJ2-5, is EPEVTQTPSHQVTQMGQEVILRCVPISNHLYFYWYRQILGQKVEFLVSFYNNEISEKSEIFDDQFSVERPDGSNFTLKIRSTKLEDSAMYFCASSPNRAETQYFGPGTRLLVL.

V usage is TRBV7-6 and J usage is TRBJ2-1; D is possibly TRBD2 (7 bases). Germline CDR1 SGHVS, CDR2 FNYEAQ. V was trimmed by 1 base and J by 0 bases, leaving 13 bases between them. CDR3 length: 17 residues. CDR3 bases: TGTGCCAGCAGCTTAGAGGGGGGGGCCCTCTCCTACAATGAGCAGTTCTTC. This codes for CASSLEGGALSYNEQFF.

The chain has TRBV6-5 and TRBJ1-3, with 7 bases aligning to TRBD1. Germline loops: CDR1 MNHEY, CDR2 SVGAGI. The length of the CDR3 is 16 residues. V was pared by 0 bases and J by 3 bases, with 5 bases of the junction left unmatched. The CDR3 region has the DNA TGTGCCAGCAGTTACTCGTCCCAGGGGGGTGGAAACACCATATATTTT. Its translation: CASSYSSQGGGNTIYF.